The sample holds a few counts of the clone carrying this T cell receptor (beta chain). What it recognizes is unknown. Sample-barcoded 5' priming and a J-beta primer mix drove a second PCR of 7 to 11 cycles. MiXCR, run by TCRdb on the 5' RACE reads, gives a single entry per CDR3 protein. Of 650,000 to 1,000,000 distinct CDR3 sequences listed, 36% are singletons. This sample was included in a study of blood T cells in healthy people across ages. Points from the study as a whole: A greater number of naive CD4+ cells and higher diversity distinguished long-lived donors from aged donors.

From germline, CDR1 is LGHNA and CDR2 YSLEER. CDR3 length equals 15 residues. With 7 bases clipped from V and 7 bases from J, the junction kept 14 bases outside the gene matches. The TCR originated in a man aged 18-30 years in good health. Sequencing used blood. The chain joins TRBV4-3 to TRBJ1-1; TRBD1 agrees at 8 bases. CDR3 sequence reads: CASIGELAGGGEAFF. The CDR3 DNA is TGCGCCAGCATCGGAGAACTTGCAGGGGGCGGTGAAGCTTTCTTT.